This record covers a single TCR beta chain. The antigen is not known. Coverage ceases 3 residues before the CDR3 finishes, and the germline J gene fills in the end. The CDR3 contains 14 residues. Germline CDR1 and CDR2: GTSNPN and SVGIG (reference sequence). Trimming removed 3 bases from V and 0 bases from J, with 11 bases in between. This record comes from a study of Tregs in tolerant kidney transplant recipients. Overall study results and limits: Some patients' samples used different primers over time, so nucleotide sequences weren't comparable. Findings come from small patient numbers and require larger validation.

Mixed chimerism was transient after nonmyeloablative marrow transplants from related graft donors. Clones were sequenced by immunoSEQ multiplex PCR, and TCRdb holds only the in-frame ones, with some missing. This sample's table reports about 31,000 clones. The clonotype was recovered from a human patient who received a combined kidney and bone marrow transplant. Some T cells may possibly be graft donor cells. The V and J genes are TRBV30 and TRBJ1-2; unclear D gene. The specimen was CD4+ T cells from blood (PBMCs), collected 24 months after the transplant. This CDR3 reads CAWRFGFANYGYTF. The CDR3 DNA, read in part, is TGTGCCTGGAGGTTCGGGTTCGCTAACTATGGC.